The source of this T cell receptor (beta chain) is a study of T cells in Graves' hyperthyroidism and ophthalmopathy. Study results and caveats: Model-based prediction identified ophthalmopathy a median about 6.8 months prior to its onset.

The CDR3 regions of TCR beta were amplified from RNA transcripts. The HTBI set primed first-round TCR CDR3 RT-PCR. TCRdb re-analysed the multiplex PCR reads in MiXCR, keeping a single row per CDR3 protein. Among about 420,000 distinct CDR3 sequences listed, around 16% were seen once. Graves' hyperthyroidism showing no ophthalmopathy progression within 18 months was considered stable. Participants, patients aged 18 to 65, had newly diagnosed hyperthyroidism with a duration under 2 months. PBMCs were derived from around 10 ml fresh peripheral blood. This clonotype was counted ten times or more. Its antigen is not identified. Input material: blood. The TCR comes from a woman between 18 and 30 years old with Graves' hyperthyroidism.

CDR3 nucleotide sequence: TGTGCCAGCAGCCAGGGACTAGCGGAAGGCACAGATACGCAGTATTTT. Its translation: CASSQGLAEGTDTQYF. The chain links TRBV3-1 to TRBJ2-3; 11 nucleotides match TRBD2. Germline-derived CDR1 and CDR2 are LGHDT and YNNKEL (reference sequence). Trimming removed 3 bases from V and 1 base from J; junction bases left unmatched: 3. This CDR3 comprises 16 residues.